This T cell receptor (beta chain) was identified during a study of blood T cell repertoires in COVID-19. Study as a whole: T cells, B-cell-depleted T cells, or PBMCs supplied cDNA or gDNA.

Original processing notes: The assay estimated nucleated cells by amplifying reference gene primers. The assay was immunoSEQ multiplex PCR, and TCRdb's table has in-frame clones only and misses some. V and J calls and clone size are given by that table; D and trimming were obtained from the DNA. The repertoire has a few hundred thousand clones, about 85% of them found once; the top ten carry less than 8.5%. This clone was detected only once. The CDR3 has 14 amino acids. Germline values: CDR1 SGDLS, CDR2 YYNGEE. V was trimmed by 4 bases and J by 4 bases, leaving 11 bases between them. Participants spanned ages about 18 to 95 years and resided in roughly 22 US areas. Assignment of participants to cohorts was predicated upon participant-reported clinical history.

This chain uses TRBV9 with TRBJ1-4; maybe TRBD1 (6 bases). The sequencing input was PBMCs or T cells enriched from blood (not recorded which). The sequence derives from a woman aged 45-65 years who had been exposed to COVID-19. CDR3 DNA sequence: TGTGCCAGCAGCATAGGACAGTTTAATGAAAAACTGTTTTTT. Amino acids: CASSIGQFNEKLFF.